This T cell receptor (beta chain) was obtained from a study of blood T cell repertoires in COVID-19. Background on the study: Samples taken during acute and convalescent COVID-19 were collected in the United States, Italy and Spain.

Trimming removed 5 bases from V and 3 bases from J, with 12 bases in between. CDR1 is WNHNN and CDR2 is SYGVQD in the germline V gene (reference sequence). This CDR3 has 14 residues. Produced via immunoSEQ multiplex PCR; TCRdb's table is partial and in-frame only. Of 150,000 to 250,000 clones listed, more than 75% were seen once; the top ten hold over 5%. The gene calls are TRBV10-1 and TRBJ2-3, with a weak D call TRBD2 (6 bases). The source material was peripheral blood. The TCR originated in a woman aged 35 to 49 with COVID-19, enrolled during active disease. CDR3 DNA: TGCGCCAGCAGTTCGACTAGAAGGACAGATACGCAGTATTTT. Its protein is CASSSTRRTDTQYF.